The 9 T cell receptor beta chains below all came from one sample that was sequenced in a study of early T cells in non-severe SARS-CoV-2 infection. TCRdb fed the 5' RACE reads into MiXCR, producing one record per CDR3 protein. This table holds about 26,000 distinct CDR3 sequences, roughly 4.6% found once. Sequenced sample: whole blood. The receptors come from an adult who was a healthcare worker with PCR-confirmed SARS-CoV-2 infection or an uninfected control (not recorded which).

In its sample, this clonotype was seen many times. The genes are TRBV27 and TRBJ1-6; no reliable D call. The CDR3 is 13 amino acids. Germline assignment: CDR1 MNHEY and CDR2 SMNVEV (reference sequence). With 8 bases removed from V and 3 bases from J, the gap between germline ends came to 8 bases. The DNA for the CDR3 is TGTGCCAGCGCCCGGGGCTATAATTCACCCCTCCACTTT. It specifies CASARGYNSPLHF.

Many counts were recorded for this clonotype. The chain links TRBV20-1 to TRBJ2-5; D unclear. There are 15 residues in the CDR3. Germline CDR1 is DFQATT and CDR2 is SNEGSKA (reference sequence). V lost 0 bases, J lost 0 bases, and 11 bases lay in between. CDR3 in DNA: TGCAGTGCTAGAGATCTCACTGAACACCAAGAGACCCAGTACTTC. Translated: CSARDLTEHQETQYF.

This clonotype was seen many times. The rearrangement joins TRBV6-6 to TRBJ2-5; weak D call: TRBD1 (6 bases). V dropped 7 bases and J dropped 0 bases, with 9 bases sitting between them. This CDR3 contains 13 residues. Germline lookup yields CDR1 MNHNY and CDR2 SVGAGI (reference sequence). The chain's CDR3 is CASIDRYQETQYF. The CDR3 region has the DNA TGTGCCAGCATAGACAGGTACCAAGAGACCCAGTACTTC.

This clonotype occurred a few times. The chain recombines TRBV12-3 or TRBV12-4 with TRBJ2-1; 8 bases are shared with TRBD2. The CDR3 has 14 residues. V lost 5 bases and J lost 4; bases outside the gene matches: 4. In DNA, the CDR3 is TGTGCCAGCAGTCCCGGGGGGGCATACAATGAGCAGTTCTTC. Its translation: CASSPGGAYNEQFF.

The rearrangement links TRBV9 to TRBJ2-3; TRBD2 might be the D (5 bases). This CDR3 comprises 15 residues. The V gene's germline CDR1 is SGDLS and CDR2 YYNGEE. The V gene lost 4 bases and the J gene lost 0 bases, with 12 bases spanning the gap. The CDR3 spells CASSPDGMSTDTQYF. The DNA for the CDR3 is TGTGCCAGCAGCCCGGACGGGATGAGCACAGATACGCAGTATTTT.

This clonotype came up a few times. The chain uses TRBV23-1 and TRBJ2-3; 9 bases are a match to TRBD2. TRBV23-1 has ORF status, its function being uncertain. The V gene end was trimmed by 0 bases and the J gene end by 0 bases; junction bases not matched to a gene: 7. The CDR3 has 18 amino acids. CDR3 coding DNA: TGCGCCAGCAGTCAATCCCAGCGGGGGGTTACTAGCACAGATACGCAGTATTTT. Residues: CASSQSQRGVTSTDTQYF.

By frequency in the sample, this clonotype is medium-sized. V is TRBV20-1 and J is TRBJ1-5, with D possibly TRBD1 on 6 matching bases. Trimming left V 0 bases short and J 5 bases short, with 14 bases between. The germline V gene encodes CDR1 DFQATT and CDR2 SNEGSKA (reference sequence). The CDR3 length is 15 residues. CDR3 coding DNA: TGCAGTGCTAGAGATCGGGCAGGGGAATATCAGCCCCAGCATTTT. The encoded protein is CSARDRAGEYQPQHF.

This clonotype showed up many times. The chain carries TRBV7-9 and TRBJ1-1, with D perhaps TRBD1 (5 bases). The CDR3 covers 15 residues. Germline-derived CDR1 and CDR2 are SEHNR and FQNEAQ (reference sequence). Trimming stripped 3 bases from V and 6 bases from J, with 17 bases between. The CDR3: CASSFSRYRKAEAFF. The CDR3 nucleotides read TGTGCCAGCAGCTTTAGCCGATACAGGAAAGCTGAAGCTTTCTTT.

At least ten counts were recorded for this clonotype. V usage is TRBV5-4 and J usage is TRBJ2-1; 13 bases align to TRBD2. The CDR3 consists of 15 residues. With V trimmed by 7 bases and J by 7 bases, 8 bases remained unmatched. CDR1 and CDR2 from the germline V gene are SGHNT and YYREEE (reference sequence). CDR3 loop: CASLQMGLAGNEQFF. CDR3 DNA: TGTGCCAGCCTTCAAATGGGACTAGCGGGGAATGAGCAGTTCTTC.